These 9 T cell receptor beta chains originate from one sample sequenced in a study of CXCR3-negative and CXCR3-positive naive CD8 T cells. Each TRB cDNA library was prepared by 5' RACE (with UMI labels). Reanalyzing the 5' RACE reads, TCRdb keeps one entry per CDR3 protein, without DNA. The sample has 75,000 to 95,000 distinct CDR3 sequences. Specimen: naive CXCR3- CD8+ T cells from blood. Stated subset: CD45RO-CCR7+CD27+CD95- naive CD8+ T cells lacking CXCR3 (TNR3-). The receptors were gathered from a human donor in good health. Some clones in this sample may be carry-over from other donors' samples.

The V call is TRBV6-2 or TRBV6-3, the J call TRBJ2-1; absent DNA, TCRdb's TRBD1 call cannot be checked. Germline-derived CDR1 and CDR2 are MNHEY and SVGEGT. The CDR3 has 15 amino acids. The CDR3 spells CASRSANPQDNEQFF.

This sequence joins TRBV12-3 or TRBV12-4 and TRBJ2-7; TCRdb's D gene call, TRBD1, goes unchecked for lack of DNA. The CDR3 runs 15 residues. The CDR3 loop reads CASSYGQGWSYEQYF.

CDR3 residues: CASSPPTGSTEAFF. J is TRBJ1-1 and V is TRBV7-9; the TRBD1 assignment by TCRdb is unverifiable without DNA. The CDR3 sequence is 14 residues long. Germline V gene sequence: CDR1 SEHNR, CDR2 FQNEAQ (reference sequence).

This sequence joins TRBV5-1 and TRBJ2-7; TCRdb's D gene call, TRBD2, goes unchecked for lack of DNA. This CDR3 has 17 residues. Germline V gives CDR1 SGHRS, CDR2 YFSETQ. CDR3 amino acids: CASSYEPSGGVYYEQYF.

V gene TRBV12-3 or TRBV12-4 combines with J gene TRBJ2-1; lacking DNA, the TRBD1 call made by TCRdb goes unchecked. The length of the CDR3 is 12 residues. CDR3 region: CASSPHPGEQFF.

This rearrangement joins TRBV21-1 to TRBJ2-3; TCRdb gives TRBD2 as the D gene, but with no DNA this cannot be confirmed. TRBV21-1 is shown as a pseudogene. The CDR3 runs to 15 residues. Here the CDR3 reads CASSKVGRGTDTQYF.

This sequence joins TRBV28 and TRBJ2-6. Germline CDR1 is MDHEN and CDR2 is SYDVKM. The CDR3 has 14 amino acids. The CDR3 sequence: CASSLPHGANVLTF.

The V call is TRBV6-5, the J call TRBJ2-1; without DNA, the TCRdb call of TRBD2 cannot be checked. Germline V gene lookup returns CDR1 MNHEY and CDR2 SVGAGI. CDR3 length: 15 amino acids. The CDR3 loop is CASSYSAGEVNEQFF.

This chain connects TRBV7-9 to TRBJ1-4; TCRdb's assignment of TRBD1 cannot be checked, as there is no DNA. This CDR3 has 15 residues. Per germline, CDR1 SEHNR and CDR2 FQNEAQ (reference sequence). The CDR3 sequence is CASSSPKGATEKLFF.